A selection of T cell receptor beta chains follows, all from one sample in a study of blood T cell repertoires in COVID-19. TCRdb's table, derived via immunoSEQ multiplex PCR, lists solely in-frame clones and lacks some. The profile shows approximately 240,000 clones, about 83% of them singletons. Sequencing was performed on peripheral blood. These receptors were obtained from a woman aged 25 to 45 with COVID-19, enrolled during active disease. The CDR3 runs from the conserved cysteine through the conserved F or W. The D gene is left open where the match is weak. A clone size is listed for some rows: how often the clone was seen (once, few, many), or a class if it is expanded.

D gene: TRBD2
V gene: TRBV30
J gene: TRBJ2-7
clone size: once
CDR3 DNA: TGTGCCTGGAGTCTCCGGGGGGGTCCCTACGAGCAGTACTTC
CDR3 protein: CAWSLRGGPYEQYF

D gene: NA
V gene: TRBV4-3
J gene: TRBJ2-1
clone size: NA
CDR3 DNA: TGCGCCAGCAGCCAAGAGCCAAGGGGGACCCACAATGAGCAGTTCTTC
CDR3 protein: CASSQEPRGTHNEQFF

D gene: TRBD1
V gene: TRBV29-1
J gene: TRBJ1-2
clone size: few
CDR3 DNA: TGCAGCGTTGGAGGGACAGGGGGCGGTGGCTACACCTTC
CDR3 protein: CSVGGTGGGGYTF

D gene: NA
V gene: TRBV9
J gene: TRBJ1-1
clone size: NA
CDR3 DNA: TGTGCCAGCAGCGGGTTCCGAGGCTCTGAAGCTTTCTTT
CDR3 protein: CASSGFRGSEAFF

D gene: TRBD2
V gene: TRBV27
J gene: TRBJ2-5
clone size: NA
CDR3 DNA: TGTGCCAGCAGTTTAAAGGGGACTAGCGGGGGGGTAGGGCTTGGAGAGACCCAGTACTTC
CDR3 protein: CASSLKGTSGGVGLGETQYF

D gene: TRBD1
V gene: TRBV4-3
J gene: TRBJ2-2
clone size: NA
CDR3 DNA: TGCGCCAGCAGCCAAAATACAGGGGTCGCCGGGGAGCTGTTTTTT
CDR3 protein: CASSQNTGVAGELFF

D gene: NA
V gene: TRBV7-9
J gene: TRBJ1-2
clone size: few
CDR3 DNA: TGTGCCAGCAGCTTAGCGTCCCCAGGGGATTACTATGGCTACACCTTC
CDR3 protein: CASSLASPGDYYGYTF

D gene: NA
V gene: TRBV27
J gene: TRBJ1-4
clone size: NA
CDR3 DNA: TGTGCCAGCAGTTTTATTTACAGGGAAGATGAAAAACTGTTTTTT
CDR3 protein: CASSFIYREDEKLFF

D gene: TRBD1
V gene: TRBV7-9
J gene: TRBJ1-1
clone size: NA
CDR3 DNA: TGTGCCAGCAGCACATGGACAGGGAAGAGTGAAGCTTTTTTT
CDR3 protein: CASSTWTGKSEAFF

D gene: TRBD1
V gene: TRBV11-2
J gene: TRBJ2-5
clone size: NA
CDR3 DNA: TGTGCCAGCAGCTTAGTTAGGACAGGGGCCGGGTTCGGGCCAGAGACCCAGTACTTC
CDR3 protein: CASSLVRTGAGFGPETQYF

D gene: NA
V gene: TRBV5-6
J gene: TRBJ1-2
clone size: NA
CDR3 DNA: TGTGCCAGCAGCCCCCCTGACAGCCTCTATGGCTACACCTTC
CDR3 protein: CASSPPDSLYGYTF

D gene: TRBD2
V gene: TRBV2
J gene: TRBJ2-5
clone size: NA
CDR3 DNA: TGTGCCAGCAGTGAAAGGCGGGGGGGAGGAGGAGAGACCCAGTACTTC
CDR3 protein: CASSERRGGGGETQYF

D gene: NA
V gene: TRBV29-1
J gene: TRBJ2-2
clone size: NA
CDR3 DNA: TGCAGCGTTGCACATCCGGAGCTGTTTTTT
CDR3 protein: CSVAHPELFF

D gene: NA
V gene: TRBV7-9
J gene: TRBJ2-1
clone size: NA
CDR3 DNA: TGTGCCAGCAGCTCCGGAGGCGGGTCTGAGCAGTTCTTC
CDR3 protein: CASSSGGGSEQFF

D gene: NA
V gene: TRBV30
J gene: TRBJ2-3
clone size: NA
CDR3 DNA: TGTGCCTGGAGTGGAGGGGGGGACGCAGATACGCAGTATTTT
CDR3 protein: CAWSGGGDADTQYF

D gene: NA
V gene: TRBV2
J gene: TRBJ1-5
clone size: NA
CDR3 DNA: TGTGCCAGCAGTGAAAGCAACCGCAATCAGCCCCAGCATTTT
CDR3 protein: CASSESNRNQPQHF

D gene: NA
V gene: TRBV4-3
J gene: TRBJ1-1
clone size: NA
CDR3 DNA: TGCGCCAGCAGCCAAGGTATACTACAGGGACGGACTGAAGCTTTCTTT
CDR3 protein: CASSQGILQGRTEAFF

D gene: TRBD2
V gene: TRBV2
J gene: TRBJ2-4
clone size: NA
CDR3 DNA: TGTGCCAGCAGCGAAAGCGGACTAGCGGGAGTAGCCAAAAACATTCAGTACTTC
CDR3 protein: CASSESGLAGVAKNIQYF